This entry lists 21 T cell receptor beta chains sequenced from one sample in a study of blood T cell repertoires in COVID-19. Clones were read by immunoSEQ multiplex PCR, and TCRdb kept only the in-frame ones, dropping some. The table records about 420,000 clones, over 85% of them present only once. The sequencing input was peripheral blood. The receptors derive from a man between 18 and 29 years old with COVID-19, enrolled during active disease.

This chain uses TRBV3-1 (or the pseudogene TRBV3-2) with TRBJ1-2, with D possibly TRBD1 on 6 matching bases. The CDR3 spans 12 residues. Germline lookup yields CDR1 LGHDT and CDR2 YNNKEL (reference sequence). The V gene lost 5 bases and the J gene lost 7 bases, with 11 bases spanning the gap. The CDR3 is CASSETGSGYTF. In nucleotides, the CDR3 is TGTGCCAGCAGCGAGACAGGCTCTGGCTACACCTTC.

The V call is TRBV19, the J call TRBJ1-2; 8 nucleotides match TRBD1. Looked up from germline, CDR1 is LNHDA and CDR2 is SQIVND (reference sequence). The CDR3 extends over 14 amino acids. Trimming removed 3 bases from V and 6 bases from J; junction bases left unmatched: 6. This CDR3 is CASSMWQGANGYTF. CDR3 nucleotide sequence: TGTGCCAGTAGTATGTGGCAGGGGGCGAATGGCTACACCTTC.

V usage is TRBV6-5 and J usage is TRBJ2-1; 10 nucleotides match TRBD2. V shed 6 bases, J shed 5 bases, and the junction held 7 bases outside the gene matches. CDR1 MNHEY and CDR2 SVGAGI come from the germline V gene. The CDR3 is 15 amino acids. The DNA for the CDR3 is TGTGCCAGCAGGCGAGCGGGGGGGCCACACAATGAGCAGTTCTTC. Translation gives CASRRAGGPHNEQFF.

V gene TRBV7-8 combines with J gene TRBJ2-2; TRBD2 is a possible D gene (7 bases). The germline V and J ends were trimmed by 3 bases and 7 bases, with 18 bases remaining between them. This CDR3 has 16 amino acids. CDR1 and CDR2 (germline): SGHVS, FQNEAQ. The CDR3 nucleotides are TGTGCCAGCAGCTTCAATTGGGCGGGGGCCGGCGGGGAGCTGTTTTTT. It yields the protein CASSFNWAGAGGELFF.

This clone was seen once. The genes are TRBV5-1 and TRBJ1-1; 7 nucleotides align to TRBD1. Germline V gene sequence: CDR1 SGHRS, CDR2 YFSETQ. The J segment lost 7 bases and the V segment lost 0 bases, leaving 3 bases of the junction unmatched. The CDR3 has 13 amino acids. CDR3 nucleotide sequence: TGCGCCAGCAGCTTGGGAGGGGGCGATGAAGCTTTCTTT. Amino acids: CASSLGGGDEAFF.

The table lists this clone with a count of one. The CDR3 loop reads CASSLNTGELFF. The CDR3 bases are TGTGCCAGCAGCCTGAACACCGGGGAGCTGTTTTTT. The rearrangement uses TRBV2 and TRBJ2-2; D is uncertain. Germline V gene lookup returns CDR1 SNHLY and CDR2 FYNNEI. Trimming took 6 bases from V and 1 from J, leaving 3 bases between them. CDR3 size: 12 residues. Full variable domain (missing parts from reference TRBV2 and TRBJ2-2): EPEVTQTPSHQVTQMGQEVILRCVPISNHLYFYWYRQILGQKVEFLVSFYNNEISEKSEIFDDQFSVERPDGSNFTLKIRSTKLEDSAMYFCASSLNTGELFFGEGSRLTVL.

The V call is TRBV4-1, the J call TRBJ1-5, with a tentative D call TRBD1 (5 bases). Germline-derived CDR1 and CDR2 are MGHRA and YSYEKL. V lost 0 bases and J lost 5, with 8 bases in between. The CDR3 is 14 amino acids. The CDR3: CASSQETVDQPQHF. For the CDR3, the DNA is TGCGCCAGCAGCCAAGAGACAGTCGATCAGCCCCAGCATTTT.

The J gene is TRBJ2-1, the V gene TRBV4-1, with D perhaps TRBD1 (5 bases). Germline assignment: CDR1 MGHRA and CDR2 YSYEKL. CDR3 length: 13 residues. The V and J ends lost 0 bases and 10 bases respectively, with 10 bases between them. The CDR3 here is CASSQDFYREQFF. The CDR3 nucleotides read TGCGCCAGCAGCCAAGATTTCTACAGGGAGCAGTTCTTC.

As concerns this clone: At the DNA level, this CDR3 is encoded by other sequences in the same sample as well. V gene TRBV4-1 combines with J gene TRBJ2-7; D not resolved. The CDR3 has 14 residues. The germline V and J ends were trimmed by 0 bases and 2 bases, with 8 bases remaining between them. Germline lookup yields CDR1 MGHRA and CDR2 YSYEKL. CDR3 amino acids: CASSQDPVTYEQYF. CDR3 sequence (DNA): TGCGCCAGCAGCCAAGATCCGGTTACCTACGAGCAGTACTTC.

The chain combines TRBV11-2 with TRBJ2-7, with unresolved D. The germline gives CDR1 SGHAT, CDR2 FQNNGV. The CDR3 is made up of 13 amino acids. V was trimmed by 2 bases and J by 0 bases, leaving 5 bases between them. CDR3 DNA: TGTGCCAGCAGCTTAATCTTCTCCTACGAGCAGTACTTC. It codes for CASSLIFSYEQYF.

The CDR3: CAILRDREEGYTF. The CDR3 DNA reads as TGTGCCATCCTCCGGGACAGGGAAGAAGGCTACACCTTC. This chain links TRBV12-3 or TRBV12-4 with TRBJ1-2; 9 bases fit TRBD1. The CDR3 runs to 13 residues. V shed 10 bases, J shed 8 bases, and the junction held 11 bases outside the gene matches.

The chain is built from TRBV7-9 and TRBJ1-1; 12 positions match TRBD1. CDR1 is SEHNR, CDR2 FQNEAQ, per germline (reference sequence). CDR3 length: 16 residues. J lost 3 bases, V lost 4 bases, and 6 bases had no gene match. The CDR3 sequence: CASSWDRGLLDTEAFF. The CDR3 coding sequence is TGTGCCAGCAGCTGGGACAGGGGGCTGTTGGACACTGAAGCTTTCTTT.

The rearrangement uses TRBV6-6 and TRBJ1-2, with 11 positions matching TRBD1. The CDR3 has 12 residues. Germline values: CDR1 MNHNY, CDR2 SVGAGI (reference sequence). J lost 7 bases, V lost 11 bases, and 6 bases had no gene match. This CDR3 reads CAAGQGAPGYTF. The CDR3 nucleotides are TGTGCCGCCGGACAGGGGGCCCCTGGCTACACCTTC.

CDR3 sequence reads: CSARQGRGYNEQFF. The DNA for the CDR3 is TGCAGCGCTCGACAGGGGAGGGGCTACAATGAGCAGTTCTTC. The V and J genes are TRBV29-1 and TRBJ2-1; tentative D call: TRBD1 (8 bases). This CDR3 has 14 residues. The germline CDR1 and CDR2 sequences are SQVTM and ANQGSEA. V gave up 7 bases and J gave up 3 bases, with 16 bases separating them.

The chain carries TRBV14 and TRBJ2-5, with 8 bases lining up with TRBD2. V gave up 2 bases and J gave up 2 bases; unmatched junction bases: 7. This CDR3 has 16 amino acids. Germline V lookup: CDR1 SGHDN, CDR2 FVKESK. CDR3 protein: CASSQLAVAGQETQYF. The CDR3 DNA reads TGTGCCAGCAGCCAATTGGCGGTAGCGGGACAAGAGACCCAGTACTTC.

The rearrangement joins TRBV7-9 to TRBJ1-1; tentative D call: TRBD1 (5 bases). The CDR3 length is 16 residues. Germline V lookup: CDR1 SEHNR, CDR2 FQNEAQ (reference sequence). The V and J ends lost 6 bases and 0 bases respectively, with 17 bases between them. CDR3 region: CASRRAGGGMNTEAFF. The CDR3 bases are TGTGCCAGCAGAAGGGCAGGCGGGGGAATGAACACTGAAGCTTTCTTT.

V is TRBV2 and J is TRBJ1-4; D is perhaps TRBD1 (5 bases). The CDR3 totals 15 residues. Germline loops: CDR1 SNHLY, CDR2 FYNNEI. Trimming took 1 base from V and 5 from J, leaving 11 bases between them. This CDR3 is CASSEDGAGNEKLFF. As DNA, the CDR3 is TGTGCCAGCAGTGAAGATGGGGCCGGGAATGAAAAACTGTTTTTT.

Notes on this clone: This sample includes further DNA sequences coding for the same CDR3. The rearrangement links TRBV4-2 to TRBJ2-7; 7 nucleotides align to TRBD1. From germline, CDR1 is LGHNA and CDR2 YNFKEQ. The ends lost 4 bases at V and 2 bases at J; junction bases unmatched: 5. The CDR3 contains 14 residues. The CDR3 DNA sequence: TGTGCCAGCAGCCTACCGGGACAGACCTACGAGCAGTACTTC. Translated: CASSLPGQTYEQYF.

This chain uses TRBV24-1 with TRBJ2-7; TRBD2 matches 10 bases. With 4 bases clipped from V and 4 bases from J, the junction kept 6 bases outside the gene matches. This CDR3 is built from 15 residues. Germline V gene data show CDR1 as KGHDR and CDR2 as SFDVKD. The CDR3 bases are TGTGCCACCAGTGAACATCTAGCGGGAGCGTACGAGCAGTACTTC. It is translated as CATSEHLAGAYEQYF.

This clone has a handful of counts. Other DNA sequences within the sample encode an identical CDR3. The chain employs TRBV6-5 and TRBJ2-7; TRBD1 matches 8 bases. V was pared by 5 bases and J by 0 bases, with 6 bases of the junction left unmatched. Germline CDR1 MNHEY, CDR2 SVGAGI. This CDR3 has 15 residues. This chain's CDR3 is CASSPGTGFSYEQYF. CDR3 DNA sequence: TGTGCCAGCAGTCCCGGGACAGGTTTCTCCTACGAGCAGTACTTC.

This clone was recorded only once. The rearrangement uses TRBV3-1 (or the pseudogene TRBV3-2) and TRBJ2-5, with a possible D match to TRBD1 (6 bases). Germline V gene data show CDR1 as LGHDT and CDR2 as YNNKEL (reference sequence). This CDR3 has 17 residues. Between the trimmed V and J ends, which lost 0 bases and 4 bases, there was a span of 18 bases. CDR3 residues: CASSQDGGRERRETQYF. CDR3 nucleotide sequence: TGTGCCAGCAGCCAAGATGGGGGCAGGGAAAGAAGAGAGACCCAGTACTTC.